These 26 T cell receptor beta chains originate from one sample sequenced in a study of T cell repertoires in cytomegalovirus infection (dated by TCRdb to between 2017 and 2020). Their recognized antigens are unknown. The sample's treatment or condition label, decoded: in vitro stimulation with specific CMV peptide epitopes to enrich CMV-specific T cells. For sequencing, an Illumina HiSeq 1500 was employed. The public sequencing data were trimmed at Q25 with fastp and processed into clonotypes with MiXCR by TCRdb, which kept only in-frame beta chains. Records with the same CDR3 protein are collapsed into one entry carrying the most frequent genes and DNA. This sample holds 20,000 to 30,000 distinct CDR3 sequences; approximately 22% were observed only once. The ten largest clones take up approximately 91% of the sample. The source was CD8+ T cells from cultured PBMCs, collected from culture after CMV antigen stimulation. These receptors all stem from a human donor in good health (CMV status not recorded). Some clones in this sample may be carry-over from other donors' samples.

There are a few counts of this clonotype. This chain links TRBV28 with TRBJ2-5; no definite D call. The germline V and J ends were trimmed by 3 bases and 4 bases, with 9 bases remaining between them. Germline V lookup: CDR1 MDHEN, CDR2 SYDVKM. The CDR3 sequence is 13 residues long. CDR3 nucleotide sequence: TGTGCCAGCAGTTTTCTAGTCCCAGAGACCCAGTACTTC. As protein: CASSFLVPETQYF.

This chain links TRBV11-2 with TRBJ1-2; a possible D gene is TRBD1 (5 bases). This CDR3 is built from 12 residues. The germline V gene has CDR1 SGHAT and CDR2 FQNNGV. Trimming stripped 11 bases from V and 4 bases from J, with 14 bases between. The CDR3 here is CAQLRGTYGYTF. CDR3 nucleotide sequence: TGTGCCCAGCTTAGGGGAACCTATGGCTACACCTTC.

This clonotype was observed many times. The chain has TRBV4-1 and TRBJ1-3, with D possibly matching TRBD1 (6 bases). Trimming took off 1 base at V and 0 bases at J, with 16 bases between the two ends. Germline V lookup: CDR1 MGHRA, CDR2 YSYEKL. This CDR3 contains 18 residues. The CDR3 DNA sequence: TGCGCCAGCAGCCAAGGGCTTAACAGGGCCCTCTCTGGAAACACCATATATTTT. Its translation: CASSQGLNRALSGNTIYF.

V usage is TRBV20-1 and J usage is TRBJ1-5; 7 nucleotides match TRBD1. This CDR3 region has 14 residues. J gave up 7 bases and V 6 bases, and 12 bases lay outside the gene matches. Germline V gene sequence: CDR1 DFQATT, CDR2 SNEGSKA (reference sequence). The chain's CDR3 is CSASGQARDQPQHF. As DNA, the CDR3 is TGCAGTGCCTCTGGACAGGCCCGCGACCAGCCCCAGCATTTT.

The rearrangement joins TRBV5-1 to TRBJ1-4, with a tentative D call TRBD1 (5 bases). V was clipped by 1 base and J by 7 bases, with 14 bases between them. The CDR3 consists of 15 residues. Germline values: CDR1 SGHRS, CDR2 YFSETQ. CDR3 in DNA: TGCGCCAGCAGCTTGTCTCCGGGGCAGGGTGAAAAACTGTTTTTT. Translation gives CASSLSPGQGEKLFF. Variable domain in full (rest from reference TRBV5-1 and TRBJ1-4): KAGVTQTPRYLIKTRGQQVTLSCSPISGHRSVSWYQQTPGQGLQFLFEYFSETQRNKGNFPGRFSGRQFSNSRSEMNVSTLELGDSALYLCASSLSPGQGEKLFFGSGTQLSVL.

This clonotype is labeled as large. The chain carries TRBV28 and TRBJ2-3; 13 bases agree with TRBD2. The CDR3 contains 17 residues. Per the germline V gene, CDR1 is MDHEN and CDR2 is SYDVKM. V gave up 2 bases and J gave up 2 bases; unmatched junction bases: 4. DNA of the CDR3: TGTGCCAGCAGTTTAGAGGGACTAGCGGGATTCACAGATACGCAGTATTTT. Protein product: CASSLEGLAGFTDTQYF.

This clonotype has a handful of counts. This chain joins TRBV5-6 and TRBJ1-4, with TRBD1 matching 9 bases. Germline CDR1 SGHDT, CDR2 YYEEEE. This CDR3 comprises 17 residues. Trimming at V came to 0 bases and at J to 8 bases, leaving 11 bases not matched to a gene. The CDR3 loop is CASSLEGQGSYREKLFF. CDR3 coding DNA: TGTGCCAGCAGCTTGGAAGGACAGGGGTCATATCGGGAAAAACTGTTTTTT.

This clonotype was observed a handful of times. This chain connects TRBV5-6 to TRBJ1-2; 8 nucleotides agree with TRBD1. Germline trimming cut 4 bases from V and 6 bases from J; bases unmatched to any gene: 8. The CDR3 runs 14 residues. The germline gives CDR1 SGHDT, CDR2 YYEEEE. The CDR3 coding sequence is TGTGCCAGCAGCCGCGGGACAGGACTCCATGGCTACACCTTC. Protein: CASSRGTGLHGYTF.

This clonotype was observed a few times. This chain uses TRBV27 with TRBJ2-1; weak D call: TRBD1 (6 bases). CDR3 length equals 16 residues. The V gene's germline CDR1 is MNHEY and CDR2 SMNVEV (reference sequence). The germline V and J ends were trimmed by 8 bases and 5 bases, with 22 bases remaining between them. The CDR3 loop reads CASGTPAGVWDNEQFF. CDR3 coding DNA: TGTGCCAGCGGAACCCCGGCAGGGGTCTGGGACAATGAGCAGTTCTTC.

This clonotype was seen a few times. The gene calls are TRBV6-5 and TRBJ2-5, with a weak D call TRBD2 (6 bases). Trimming pared 5 bases from V and 3 bases from J, leaving 13 bases between. CDR3 length: 14 amino acids. Germline lookup yields CDR1 MNHEY and CDR2 SVGAGI. CDR3 bases: TGTGCCAGCAGTACCCCGGGAGCGAAAGAGACCCAGTACTTC. It is translated as CASSTPGAKETQYF.

V is TRBV5-5 and J is TRBJ1-1; D is unclear. V was cut by 4 bases and J by 7 bases, with 11 bases left in between. Germline V gene data show CDR1 as SGHKS and CDR2 as YYEKEE (reference sequence). CDR3 length equals 12 residues. The CDR3 is CASSPGGIEAFF. The CDR3 DNA is TGTGCCAGCAGCCCTGGTGGAATTGAAGCTTTCTTT.

The genes are TRBV13 and TRBJ1-1; TRBD1 agrees at 7 bases. In germline, CDR1 is PRHDT, CDR2 FYEKMQ (reference sequence). The V gene end was trimmed by 3 bases and the J gene end by 5 bases; junction bases not matched to a gene: 6. This CDR3 comprises 14 residues. This CDR3 is CASSFDRVSTEAFF. The DNA for the CDR3 is TGTGCCAGCAGCTTTGACAGGGTGTCAACTGAAGCTTTCTTT.

The chain uses TRBV6-2 or TRBV6-3 and TRBJ2-1, with 8 bases aligning to TRBD2. Germline V lookup: CDR1 MNHEY, CDR2 SVGEGT. The junction had 6 bases not matched to a gene; V was cut back by 5 bases and J by 0 bases. This CDR3 spans 16 amino acids. The DNA for the CDR3 is TGTGCCAGCAGTACCCATCGGGGGGGCTCCTACAATGAGCAGTTCTTC. It yields the protein CASSTHRGGSYNEQFF.

This clonotype was seen a handful of times. The chain combines TRBV6-2 or TRBV6-3 with TRBJ2-7; D unresolved. Trimming shortened V by 4 bases and J by 3 bases, and 10 bases separated the two germline ends. The CDR3 has 13 residues. Germline values: CDR1 MNHEY, CDR2 SVGEGT. CDR3 sequence: CASSSNSFYEQYF. The CDR3 bases are TGTGCCAGCAGTTCCAACTCGTTCTACGAGCAGTACTTC.

The chain has TRBV18 and TRBJ2-7; the match to TRBD1 covers 7 bases. This CDR3 is built from 15 residues. The V gene's germline CDR1 is KGHSH and CDR2 LQKENI. V trimming: 1 base; J trimming: 5 bases; junction bases outside the gene matches: 8. CDR3 coding DNA: TGTGCCAGCTCACCACTGAGGGGGCGCATAGACGAGCAGTACTTC. Translated, it gives CASSPLRGRIDEQYF.

The rearrangement uses TRBV4-2 and TRBJ2-1; no clear D gene. The CDR3 consists of 13 residues. Germline lookup yields CDR1 LGHNA and CDR2 YNFKEQ. The V and J ends lost 1 base and 10 bases respectively, with 11 bases between them. The DNA of the CDR3 is TGTGCCAGCAGCCAAGGAGGTTTGGGAGAGCAGTTCTTC. This translates into CASSQGGLGEQFF.

This clonotype occurred a few times. V usage is TRBV25-1 and J usage is TRBJ2-2; 10 bases are shared with TRBD1. This CDR3 has 19 residues. The germline gives CDR1 MGHDK, CDR2 SYGVNS. V was pared by 0 bases and J by 5 bases, with 12 bases of the junction left unmatched. The CDR3 DNA is TGTGCCAGCAGTGAATATTTTGGGGGGACAGGGGAAAGGACCGGGGAGCTGTTTTTT. Protein sequence: CASSEYFGGTGERTGELFF.

This clonotype has only a few counts. The CDR3 region has the DNA TGTGCCAGCACCAGACAGGTGGGGGTCTACGAGCAGTACTTC. It yields the protein CASTRQVGVYEQYF. J is TRBJ2-7 and V is TRBV6-5, with D perhaps matching TRBD1 (6 bases). Germline assignment: CDR1 MNHEY and CDR2 SVGAGI. Trimming took off 7 bases at V and 3 bases at J, with 16 bases between the two ends. The CDR3 has 14 residues.

Worth noting for this clonotype: Mismatch with germline at one junction end may stem from a read error. The chain employs TRBV2 and TRBJ2-5, with D possibly being TRBD2 (7 bases). Germline V CDR1 and CDR2: SNHLY, FYNNEI. The CDR3 is 15 residues long. The CDR3 spells CASSASGGDQETQYF. CDR3 nucleotides: TGTGCCAGCAGCGCCTCGGGGGGCGACCAAGAAACCCAGTACTTC.

This clonotype was seen once. Since a much larger clone is just one base distant, this may be a read error. J is TRBJ2-2 and V is TRBV29-1, with 8 bases fitting TRBD2. The CDR3 consists of 15 residues. V shed 4 bases, J shed 7 bases, and the junction held 11 bases outside the gene matches. CDR1 is SQVTM, CDR2 ANQGSEA, per germline. This chain's CDR3 is CSVVTGGHSVGELFF. In DNA form, the CDR3 reads TGCAGCGTTGTAACGGGGGGGCATAGTGTCGGGGAGCTGTTTTTT.

This sequence joins TRBV28 and TRBJ1-5, with TRBD1 matching 7 bases. CDR1 is MDHEN and CDR2 is SYDVKM in the germline V gene. V shed 6 bases and J 2 bases; nucleotides not matched to a gene: 10. The CDR3 is made up of 16 amino acids. The CDR3 nucleotides read TGTGCCAGCAGACCGCGACAGGGTTTGGGCAATCAGCCCCAGCATTTT. Translating it yields CASRPRQGLGNQPQHF.

This clonotype has at least ten counts. The chain combines TRBV7-8 with TRBJ2-5; TRBD2 agrees at 8 bases. Germline lookup yields CDR1 SGHVS and CDR2 FQNEAQ. Trimming took 5 bases from V and 1 from J; bases not matched to a gene: 6. The CDR3 is 15 residues long. CDR3 loop: CASSAQLAVQETQYF. CDR3 sequence (DNA): TGTGCCAGCAGCGCACAACTAGCGGTCCAAGAGACCCAGTACTTC.

This sequence joins TRBV2 and TRBJ2-7; maybe TRBD1 (6 bases). The CDR3 runs to 12 residues. V was pared by 6 bases and J by 4 bases, with 10 bases between. In germline, CDR1 is SNHLY, CDR2 FYNNEI. CDR3 sequence reads: CASRGTLYEQYF. CDR3 nucleotides: TGTGCCAGCAGGGGGACACTTTACGAGCAGTACTTC.

The chain has TRBV7-6 and TRBJ2-3, with D possibly being TRBD1 (7 bases). Germline V lookup: CDR1 SGHVS, CDR2 FNYEAQ. This CDR3 comprises 17 residues. The V end lost 5 bases, the J end lost 0 bases, and 18 bases lay between the germline ends. This chain's CDR3 is CASSTNPGGSSTDTQYF. CDR3 bases: TGTGCCAGCAGCACAAACCCAGGGGGGTCTAGCACAGATACGCAGTATTTT. Full variable domain (remainder filled in from reference TRBV7-6 and TRBJ2-3): GAGVSQSPRYKVTKRGQDVALRCDPISGHVSLYWYRQALGQGPEFLTYFNYEAQQDKSGLPNDRFSAERPEGSISTLTIQRTEQRDSAMYRCASSTNPGGSSTDTQYFGPGTRLTVL.

There are a few counts of this clonotype. The genes are TRBV9 and TRBJ1-6; TRBD1 might be the D (5 bases). This CDR3 is built from 15 residues. V lost 0 bases and J lost 7, with 11 bases in between. In germline, CDR1 is SGDLS, CDR2 YYNGEE. The CDR3 region has the DNA TGTGCCAGCAGCGTAGAGCCAGGGAAAAATTCACCCCTCCACTTT. Translating it yields CASSVEPGKNSPLHF. The whole variable domain, filled in from reference TRBV9 and TRBJ1-6, reads DSGVTQTPKHLITATGQRVTLRCSPRSGDLSVYWYQQSLDQGLQFLIQYYNGEERAKGNILERFSAQQFPDLHSELNLSSLELGDSALYFCASSVEPGKNSPLHFGNGTRLTVT.

V gene TRBV15 combines with J gene TRBJ1-5; D remains unclear. V lost 4 bases to trimming and J lost 5 bases, with 9 bases between them. Looked up from germline, CDR1 is LNHNV and CDR2 is YYDKDF (reference sequence). The CDR3 consists of 13 residues. The CDR3 is CATSIHTDQPQHF. The CDR3 bases are TGTGCCACCAGCATCCACACGGATCAGCCCCAGCATTTT.